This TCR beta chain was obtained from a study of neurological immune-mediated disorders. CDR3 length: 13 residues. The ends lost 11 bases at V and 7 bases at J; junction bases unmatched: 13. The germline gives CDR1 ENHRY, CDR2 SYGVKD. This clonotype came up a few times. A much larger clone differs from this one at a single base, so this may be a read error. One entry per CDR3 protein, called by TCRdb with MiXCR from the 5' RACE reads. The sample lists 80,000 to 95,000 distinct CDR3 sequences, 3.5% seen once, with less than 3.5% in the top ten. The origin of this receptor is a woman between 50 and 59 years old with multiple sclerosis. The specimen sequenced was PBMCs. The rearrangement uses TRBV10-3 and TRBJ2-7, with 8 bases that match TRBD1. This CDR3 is CASLGQGEKEQYF. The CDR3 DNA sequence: TGTGCCTCCTTAGGACAGGGAGAGAAAGAGCAGTACTTC.